Below, 5 T cell receptor beta chains from the same sample are listed, as sequenced in a study of blood T cells in healthy people across ages (dated by TCRdb to between 2015 and 2017). Preparation of the library involved 5' RACE. The sequencer listed for this sample is Illumina HiSeq 2500. A second PCR of roughly 7 to 11 cycles was performed with a sample-barcoded 5' primer and a J-beta primer mix. In TCRdb, the public reads were trimmed at Q25 with fastp and aligned with MiXCR, with productive beta chains retained. Rows matching on CDR3 protein sequence are summarized as one entry with the most common DNA and genes. Present in this sample are fewer than 900,000 distinct CDR3 sequences, approximately 39% of which were seen just once. The top ten hold roughly 19% of the sample. What was sequenced was blood. These receptors all come from a woman aged 55-70 years in good health.

Only one count was recorded for this clonotype. The rearrangement joins TRBV7-2 to TRBJ1-4, with a tentative D call TRBD1 (5 bases). V gave up 0 bases and J gave up 3 bases, with 8 bases separating them. The CDR3 totals 15 residues. CDR1 SGHTA and CDR2 FQGNSA come from the germline V gene. CDR3 in amino acids: CASSLAGTSNEKLFF. CDR3 nucleotides: TGTGCCAGCAGCTTAGCCGGGACTTCTAATGAAAAACTGTTTTTT.

V gene TRBV20-1 combines with J gene TRBJ1-2; 10 bases fit TRBD1. CDR1 DFQATT and CDR2 SNEGSKA come from the germline V gene (reference sequence). V lost 3 bases and J lost 10; bases outside the gene matches: 11. The CDR3 is made up of 14 amino acids. CDR3 sequence reads: CSASTGTGVSDYTF. The CDR3, as DNA: TGCAGTGCTAGTACCGGGACAGGGGTTTCCGACTACACCTTC.

The rearrangement links TRBV29-1 to TRBJ2-4, with 7 bases fitting TRBD2. The closer fit of TRBJ2-7 to the DNA end suggests the J call may be wrong. The CDR3 spans 15 residues. Looked up from germline, CDR1 is SQVTM and CDR2 is ANQGSEA. The CDR3 bases are TGCAGCGTTGAAGAACGGGGAGCGGGGATGGCCGAGCAGTACTTC. Its protein is CSVEERGAGMAEQYF.

The chain employs TRBV6-5 and TRBJ2-1; 12 bases match TRBD2. The length of the CDR3 is 14 residues. Germline trimming cut 7 bases from V and 9 bases from J; bases unmatched to any gene: 7. Germline assignment: CDR1 MNHEY and CDR2 SVGAGI. CDR3 coding DNA: TGTGCCAGCATTATACTAGCGGGAGGTGGTGAGCAGTTCTTC. Its translation: CASIILAGGGEQFF.

This clonotype has only one observation. V and J are TRBV7-9 and TRBJ1-1, with D possibly being TRBD1 (5 bases). The CDR3 sequence is 12 residues long. CDR1 and CDR2 from the germline V gene are SEHNR and FQNEAQ (reference sequence). Trimming removed 6 bases at V and 2 bases at J, with 7 bases between. The CDR3 loop is CASSRDNTEAFF. The CDR3 bases are TGTGCCAGCAGTCGGGACAACACTGAAGCTTTCTTT.